This is a list of T cell receptor beta chains from one sample in a study of a mutant IDH1 vaccine in newly diagnosed glioma. Their target antigens are unknown. This table comes from immunoSEQ multiplex PCR, and its TCRdb copy is limited to in-frame clones, with some not included. The sample carries fewer than 40,000 clones, around 58% recorded once. This specimen consisted of PBMCs, obtained from a glioma patient whose treatment included an IDH1 peptide vaccine. These receptors all stem from a woman younger than 30 with glioma. Both conserved end residues are part of each CDR3. The D gene is left open where the match is weak. A clone size is listed for some rows: how often the clone was seen (once, few, many), or a class if it is expanded.

.	TRBV7-2	TRBJ1-1	.	CASSSSWGDEAFF	TGTGCCAGCAGCTCTAGCTGGGGAGACGAAGCTTTCTTT
.	TRBV4-2	TRBJ2-3	.	CASSQASGGTDTQYF	TGTGCCAGCAGCCAGGCTAGTGGAGGCACAGATACGCAGTATTTT
TRBD1	TRBV5-8	TRBJ2-5	.	CASSRPGQGITETQYF	TGTGCCAGCAGCCGGCCGGGACAGGGGATTACAGAGACCCAGTACTTC
.	TRBV27	TRBJ2-2	few	CASSLRGYNGELFF	TGTGCCAGCAGTTTGAGGGGGTATAACGGGGAGCTGTTTTTT
.	TRBV5-1	TRBJ1-2	few	CASRATGTVNYGYTF	TGCGCCAGCAGGGCTACCGGGACCGTTAACTATGGCTACACCTTC
TRBD1	TRBV4-1	TRBJ1-6	.	CASSPLQGQGNSPLHF	TGCGCCAGCAGCCCGTTACAGGGGCAGGGTAATTCACCCCTCCACTTT
.	TRBV1	TRBJ2-7	few	CTSSQGPNRGPRSLYEQYF	TGCACCAGCAGCCAAGGACCAAACAGGGGCCCCAGGTCCCTTTACGAGCAGTACTTC
.	TRBV6-1	TRBJ1-6	.	CASSQDYNSPLHF	TGTGCCAGCAGCCAGGATTATAATTCACCCCTCCACTTT
TRBD1	TRBV29-1	TRBJ2-5	.	CSAAPGQGKETQYF	TGCAGCGCCGCTCCGGGACAGGGTAAAGAGACCCAGTACTTC
TRBD1	TRBV15	TRBJ1-5	.	CATSRDRGAGQPQHF	TGTGCCACCAGCAGGGACAGGGGTGCAGGGCAGCCCCAGCATTTT
.	TRBV5-1	TRBJ2-7	.	CASSQQGRAYEQYF	TGCGCCAGCAGCCAACAGGGTAGAGCCTACGAGCAGTACTTC
.	TRBV5-1	TRBJ2-7	.	CASSTDVTYEQYF	TGCGCCAGCAGCACGGACGTAACCTACGAGCAGTACTTC
.	TRBV6-5	TRBJ1-2	.	CASSYSRKGYGYTF	TGTGCCAGCAGTTACTCGAGAAAGGGCTATGGCTACACCTTC
.	TRBV7-8	TRBJ2-5	.	CASSPRSYQETQYF	TGTGCCAGCAGTCCTCGGAGTTACCAAGAGACCCAGTACTTC
.	TRBV7-9	TRBJ1-4	.	CASSPPGSPNEKLFF	TGTGCCAGCAGCCCCCCCGGGTCACCTAATGAAAAGCTGTTTTTT
.	TRBV7-9	TRBJ2-7	once	CASSSRYEQYF	TGTGCCAGCAGCTCCCGCTACGAGCAGTACTTC
.	TRBV7-2	TRBJ2-7	.	CASGLYEQYF	TGTGCCAGCGGACTTTACGAGCAGTACTTC
TRBD1	TRBV19	TRBJ2-2	few	CASSPGGPTGELFF	TGTGCCAGTAGTCCAGGGGGTCCCACCGGGGAGCTGTTTTTT
.	TRBV5-1	TRBJ1-1	few	CASSLQGGTEAFF	TGCGCCAGCAGCCTACAGGGCGGGACTGAAGCTTTCTTT
TRBD2	TRBV5-6	TRBJ2-3	few	CASSPHSAGVTDTQYF	TGTGCCAGCAGTCCGCATTCCGCGGGGGTCACAGATACGCAGTATTTT
TRBD1	TRBV7-9	TRBJ1-5	few	CASSLGDSSNQPQHF	TGTGCCAGCAGCTTGGGGGACAGTAGCAATCAGCCCCAGCATTTT
.	TRBV7-9	TRBJ2-3	.	CASSLRGQDTDTQYF	TGTGCCAGCAGCTTACGGGGGCAGGACACAGATACGCAGTATTTT
.	TRBV14	TRBJ1-1	.	CASSQDPGLGVHTEAFF	TGTGCCAGCAGCCAAGATCCCGGTCTGGGGGTCCACACTGAAGCTTTCTTT
.	TRBV28	TRBJ1-2	.	CASSLAAGYGYTF	TGTGCCAGCAGTCTGGCCGCGGGGTATGGCTACACCTTC